This TCR beta chain is drawn from a study of blood T cell repertoires in COVID-19. Whole-study context: The United States, Italy and Spain supplied acute and convalescent COVID-19 samples. T cells, B-cell-depleted T cells, or PBMCs provided the cDNA or gDNA that served as material.

Authors' analysis steps: Reference gene primer amplification in the assay estimated nucleated cell counts. Assay: immunoSEQ multiplex PCR; the TCRdb copy retains only in-frame clones and omits some. V, J and clone size reflect that table, while D and trimming were determined from the DNA. The profile covers tens of thousands of clones, with about 88% appearing a single time and roughly 19% taken by the ten largest. CDR1 is SGHKS and CDR2 is YYEKEE in the germline V gene (reference sequence). This CDR3 is 15 amino acids long. The J segment lost 6 bases and the V segment lost 0 bases, leaving 5 bases of the junction unmatched.

The receptor was isolated from a human donor in a cohort sampled during active COVID-19. V usage is TRBV5-5 and J usage is TRBJ1-2, with TRBD1 matching 10 bases. What was sequenced was peripheral blood. The CDR3 DNA follows: TGTGCCAGCAGCTTGGTCCCGACAGGGGGCCATGGCTACACCTTC. The encoded protein is CASSLVPTGGHGYTF.